These T cell receptor beta chains were read from a single sample in a study of OX40 agonist ivuxolimab in advanced cancers. The repertoire was sequenced with immunoSEQ multiplex PCR; TCRdb's copy has only in-frame clones and lacks some. The table includes about 68,000 clones, more than 70% detected once. Here the sequenced sample was CD4+ or CD8+ T cells sorted from blood, taken in a trial of the OX40 agonist ivuxolimab. Receptor source: an adult with an advanced solid tumor such as melanoma, head and neck, liver or kidney cancer. The CDR3 runs from the conserved cysteine through the conserved F or W. Fields, in order: D gene, clone size, J gene, V gene, CDR3 protein, CDR3 DNA. D genes are given only for firm matches. For some rows the clone size is stated as once, few or many, or as a class when expanded; others skip it.

>TRBD1|NA|TRBJ1-4|TRBV10-3
CAISPDRANEKLFF
TGTGCCATCAGTCCCGACAGGGCTAACGAAAAACTGTTTTTT
>TRBD1|NA|TRBJ1-4|TRBV15
CATSRDRQGSVFF
TGTGCCACCAGCAGAGACCGACAGGGTTCCGTGTTTTTT
>TRBD1|NA|TRBJ1-1|TRBV5-4
CASRAGTGQTEAFF
TGTGCCAGCAGGGCCGGGACAGGGCAAACTGAAGCTTTCTTT
>NA|NA|TRBJ1-1|TRBV6-6
CASSSTQATEAFF
TGTGCCAGCAGTTCGACCCAAGCCACTGAAGCTTTCTTT
>TRBD2|NA|TRBJ2-2|TRBV5-1
CASSRGTSGVNTGELFF
TGCGCCAGCAGCCGAGGGACTAGCGGGGTGAACACCGGGGAGCTGTTTTTT
>NA|NA|TRBJ2-7|TRBV6-6
CASSSDYRGEQYF
TGTGCCAGCAGCTCGGACTATCGGGGGGAGCAGTACTTC
>NA|NA|TRBJ2-3|TRBV29-1
CSVRDPLTDTQYF
TGCAGCGTGCGGGATCCTCTCACAGATACGCAGTATTTT
>NA|NA|TRBJ2-1|TRBV5-1
CASSLNVEQFF
TGCGCCAGCAGCTTGAACGTTGAGCAGTTCTTC
>TRBD1|NA|TRBJ1-1|TRBV4-3
CASRWDSMNTEAFF
TGCGCCAGCAGGTGGGACAGTATGAACACTGAAGCTTTCTTT
>TRBD2|NA|TRBJ2-4|TRBV6-1
CASSRGEGNIQYF
TGTGCCAGCAGTCGGGGGGAGGGAAACATTCAGTACTTC
>NA|once|TRBJ2-7|TRBV6-5
CASSFSMTSYEQYF
TGTGCCAGCAGTTTTTCGATGACCTCCTACGAGCAGTACTTC
>NA|NA|TRBJ1-5|TRBV2
CASSERAGESNQPQHF
TGTGCCAGCAGTGAAAGGGCGGGCGAAAGCAATCAGCCCCAGCATTTT
>TRBD1|few|TRBJ1-2|TRBV9
CASSVGTGDGYTF
TGTGCCAGCAGCGTCGGGACAGGGGATGGCTACACCTTC
>TRBD1|NA|TRBJ1-1|TRBV11-3
CASSLVNRTGGTEAFF
TGTGCCAGCAGCTTAGTTAATCGGACAGGGGGCACTGAAGCTTTCTTT
>TRBD2|NA|TRBJ2-2|TRBV4-3
CASSQDPLSSGGAGELFF
TGCGCCAGCAGCCAAGATCCCCTCTCTAGCGGGGGGGCCGGGGAGCTGTTTTTT
>NA|once|TRBJ1-4|TRBV2
CANAVDSINEKLFF
TGTGCCAATGCGGTGGACAGTATCAATGAAAAACTGTTTTTT
>NA|NA|TRBJ1-3|TRBV6-5
CASSYGRSGNTIYF
TGTGCCAGCAGTTACGGACGCTCTGGAAACACCATATATTTT
>NA|NA|TRBJ1-4|TRBV6-5
CASSYSYRNEKLFF
TGTGCCAGCAGTTACTCGTACCGAAATGAAAAACTGTTTTTT
>TRBD1|once|TRBJ2-7|TRBV9
CASSVRKQGVSYEQYF
TGTGCCAGCAGCGTAAGGAAACAGGGGGTTTCCTACGAGCAGTACTTC
>TRBD1|NA|TRBJ1-1|TRBV5-1
CASSQGQGRTEAFF
TGCGCCAGCAGCCAGGGACAGGGTAGGACTGAAGCTTTCTTT
>NA|NA|TRBJ2-7|TRBV6-6
CASRPDDMAYEQYF
TGTGCCAGCAGGCCCGATGATATGGCCTACGAGCAGTACTTC
>TRBD1|NA|TRBJ1-4|TRBV7-7
CASSRTSGTDEKLFF
TGTGCCAGCAGCCGGACCTCCGGGACAGATGAAAAACTGTTTTTT
>NA|NA|TRBJ2-6|TRBV4-1
CASSTYRGSGANVLTF
TGCGCCAGCAGTACGTACCGGGGTTCTGGGGCCAACGTCCTGACTTTC
>TRBD1|few|TRBJ1-2|TRBV19
CASSRGLPRQGWDGYTF
TGTGCCAGTAGTCGGGGCCTCCCTCGACAGGGTTGGGATGGCTACACCTTC
>NA|NA|TRBJ2-1|TRBV10-1
CASSASRSYNEQFF
TGCGCCAGCAGTGCTTCGCGATCCTACAATGAGCAGTTCTTC
>NA|NA|TRBJ1-4|TRBV9
CASSASDSFREKLFF
TGTGCCAGCAGCGCCTCAGACAGTTTCAGAGAAAAACTGTTTTTT
>TRBD1|once|TRBJ1-1|TRBV6-1
CASPGTGRRTEAFF
TGTGCCAGCCCCGGGACAGGGCGGAGGACTGAAGCTTTCTTT
>TRBD1|NA|TRBJ2-5|TRBV2
CATRTGSVETQYF
TGTGCCACCCGGACAGGGAGCGTGGAGACCCAGTACTTC
>NA|NA|TRBJ2-1|TRBV6-1
CASSQPPLYNEQFF
TGTGCCAGCAGTCAACCCCCCCTTTACAATGAGCAGTTCTTC
>TRBD1|NA|TRBJ2-3|TRBV11-3
CASSSRGQTDTQYF
TGTGCCAGCAGCTCCAGGGGGCAAACAGATACGCAGTATTTT
>TRBD1|NA|TRBJ1-6|TRBV7-3
CASSAGQGSSPLHF
TGTGCCAGCAGCGCAGGACAGGGTAGTTCACCCCTCCACTTT
>NA|medium-sized|TRBJ2-2|TRBV12-5
CASGLGHGNTGELFF
TGTGCTAGTGGCCTGGGACACGGGAACACCGGGGAGCTGTTTTTT
>NA|NA|TRBJ1-4|TRBV10-2
CASSEFDRRLFF
TGCGCCAGCAGTGAGTTCGACAGGCGGCTGTTTTTT
>NA|NA|TRBJ1-1|TRBV6-1
CASTTRRTLGTEAFF
TGTGCCAGCACCACGAGGAGGACATTGGGCACTGAAGCTTTCTTT
>NA|NA|TRBJ2-7|TRBV29-1
CSVVFYEQYF
TGCAGCGTTGTTTTCTACGAGCAGTACTTC
>TRBD2|NA|TRBJ2-7|TRBV15
CATSRVQAGGYEQYF
TGTGCCACCAGCAGAGTTCAAGCGGGGGGTTACGAGCAGTACTTC
>TRBD1|few|TRBJ1-2|TRBV13
CASSRDRTYGYTF
TGTGCCAGCAGCCGGGACAGAACCTATGGCTACACCTTC
>NA|NA|TRBJ1-1|TRBV4-3
CASSQVAGTEAFF
TGCGCCAGCAGCCAAGTAGCAGGGACTGAAGCTTTCTTT
>NA|NA|TRBJ1-2|TRBV2
CASSLEGYTF
TGTGCCAGCAGCCTAGAGGGCTACACCTTC
>NA|NA|TRBJ1-2|TRBV6-5
CASSYLNIGWRGYTF
TGTGCCAGCAGTTACTTGAACATCGGTTGGAGAGGCTACACCTTC
>NA|NA|TRBJ1-6|TRBV4-3
CASSQEQWLALHF
TGCGCCAGCAGCCAAGAACAGTGGTTGGCCCTCCACTTT
>NA|NA|TRBJ2-7|TRBV15
CATSRERGTSVVYEQYF
TGTGCCACCAGCAGAGAGCGCGGGACGTCGGTAGTCTACGAGCAGTACTTC
>TRBD1|NA|TRBJ1-1|TRBV5-4
CASSTGQGKTEAFF
TGTGCCAGCAGCACAGGACAGGGAAAAACTGAAGCTTTCTTT
>NA|NA|TRBJ1-1|TRBV19
CASSIRKDTEAFF
TGTGCCAGTAGTATTCGTAAGGACACTGAAGCTTTCTTT
>NA|NA|TRBJ2-7|TRBV11-1
CASSLARSSYEQYF
TGTGCCAGCAGCTTAGCTAGGAGTTCCTACGAGCAGTACTTC